These 26 T cell receptor beta chains originate from one sample sequenced in a study of yellow fever vaccine responses in identical twins. MiXCR was run by TCRdb on the RT-PCR reads, yielding one entry per CDR3 protein. The sample has some 1,300 distinct CDR3 sequences; around 6% are singletons. The material was T cells from blood (PBMCs), unsorted or a sorted subset (not recorded which), obtained before or after yellow fever vaccination (not recorded which). The receptors were sampled from a young woman who received the yellow fever vaccine.

This clonotype was seen a handful of times. J is TRBJ2-3 and V is TRBV7-9; D uncertain. Germline-derived CDR1 and CDR2 are SEHNR and FQNEAQ (reference sequence). With 4 bases removed from V and 4 bases from J, the gap between germline ends came to 9 bases. This CDR3 contains 13 residues. Here the CDR3 reads CASSYNAADTQYF. DNA for the CDR3: TGTGCCAGCAGCTATAATGCCGCAGATACGCAGTATTTT.

This CDR3 reads CSAAGGWTEETQYF. CDR3 nucleotide sequence: TGCAGTGCTGCTGGGGGGTGGACCGAAGAGACCCAGTACTTC. The chain uses TRBV20-1 and TRBJ2-5, with D tentatively TRBD2 (6 bases). V was clipped by 5 bases and J by 3 bases, with 16 bases between them. CDR1 is DFQATT, CDR2 SNEGSKA, per germline (reference sequence). The CDR3 is 14 amino acids.

By sample fraction, this clonotype is large. The chain uses TRBV11-1 and TRBJ2-1, with 8 nucleotides matching TRBD1. Germline CDR1 and CDR2: SGHAT and FQDESV (reference sequence). The CDR3 totals 17 residues. The V segment lost 7 bases and the J segment 4 bases; nucleotides outside the gene matches: 15. The CDR3 region has the DNA TGTGCCAGCATCCTAAACCAGGGGGCCTTACAGTACAATGAGCAGTTCTTC. It codes for CASILNQGALQYNEQFF.

By frequency in the sample, this clonotype is medium-sized. This chain connects TRBV7-2 to TRBJ2-1; unclear D gene. Germline V gene lookup returns CDR1 SGHTA and CDR2 FQGNSA. The CDR3 is 12 residues long. V gave up 0 bases and J gave up 9 bases, with 6 bases separating them. The CDR3 DNA reads TGTGCCAGCAGCTTAGCCGGGCCTGAGCAGTTCTTC. Protein sequence: CASSLAGPEQFF.

This clonotype was detected only a few times. The chain links TRBV11-3 to TRBJ2-2; D call uncertain. In germline, CDR1 is SGHNT, CDR2 YENEEA. This CDR3 spans 16 amino acids. Trimming left V 1 base short and J 1 base short, with 10 bases between. The CDR3 sequence is CASSLGKARNTGELFF. DNA of the CDR3: TGTGCCAGCAGCTTAGGCAAGGCACGGAACACCGGGGAGCTGTTTTTT.

By share of the sample, this clonotype is medium-sized (0.01 to 0.1%). This chain uses TRBV2 with TRBJ2-7; no firm D call. Trimming shortened V by 1 base and J by 1 base, and 8 bases separated the two germline ends. This CDR3 is 14 amino acids long. Germline CDR1 is SNHLY and CDR2 is FYNNEI. CDR3 sequence (DNA): TGTGCCAGCAGTGAAGGCGGTAATTCCTACGAGCAGTACTTC. It codes for CASSEGGNSYEQYF.

This clonotype is categorized as medium-sized. The CDR3 DNA is TGTGCCAGCAGCCAAGTGGGGGGCATTTCCTACGAGCAGTACTTC. Translating it yields CASSQVGGISYEQYF. This rearrangement joins TRBV14 to TRBJ2-7, with D perhaps being TRBD1 or TRBD2 (6 bases each). In germline, CDR1 is SGHDN, CDR2 FVKESK. CDR3 size: 15 residues. V dropped 1 base and J dropped 1 base, with 11 bases sitting between them.

This clonotype is medium-sized. The rearrangement uses TRBV28 and TRBJ1-4; D is ambiguous. Germline V gene sequence: CDR1 MDHEN, CDR2 SYDVKM. Deletions cut 5 bases from V and 8 bases from J, with 9 bases between. The CDR3 length is 12 residues. The DNA for the CDR3 is TGTGCCAGCAGTCCTCAGAGGGAAAAACTGTTTTTT. Residues: CASSPQREKLFF. The whole variable domain, filled in from reference TRBV28 and TRBJ1-4, reads DVKVTQSSRYLVKRTGEKVFLECVQDMDHENMFWYRQDPGLGLRLIYFSYDVKMKEKGDIPEGYSVSREKKERFSLILESASTNQTSMYLCASSPQREKLFFGSGTQLSVL.

The chain recombines TRBV28 with TRBJ2-7, with 10 bases lining up with TRBD2. V lost 3 bases, J lost 6 bases, and 5 bases stayed unmatched. Germline CDR1 and CDR2: MDHEN and SYDVKM. The CDR3 runs to 14 residues. The CDR3 DNA follows: TGTGCCAGCAGTTTCTCGACTAGCGGGCTCGAGCAGTACTTC. As protein: CASSFSTSGLEQYF.

This chain uses TRBV14 with TRBJ1-3; no clear D gene. The CDR3 covers 11 residues. Germline lookup yields CDR1 SGHDN and CDR2 FVKESK. The V end was cut by 3 bases, the J end by 6 bases, with 3 bases between. In DNA, the CDR3 is TGTGCCAGCAGCCACACAAACACCATATATTTT. This codes for CASSHTNTIYF. The whole variable domain, remainder taken from reference TRBV14 and TRBJ1-3, is EAGVTQFPSHSVIEKGQTVTLRCDPISGHDNLYWYRRVMGKEIKFLLHFVKESKQDESGMPNNRFLAERTGGTYSTLKVQPAELEDSGVYFCASSHTNTIYFGEGSWLTVV.

The chain couples TRBV15 to TRBJ2-1; 10 nucleotides line up with TRBD2. The CDR3 consists of 16 residues. The germline V gene has CDR1 LNHNV and CDR2 YYDKDF (reference sequence). Germline trimming cut 5 bases from V and 7 bases from J; bases unmatched to any gene: 11. The CDR3 coding sequence is TGTGCCACCAGCGGACGTCCACTAGCGGGATCGAATGAGCAGTTCTTC. Translation: CATSGRPLAGSNEQFF.

The chain links TRBV11-2 to TRBJ1-2; D remains unclear. Germline V lookup: CDR1 SGHAT, CDR2 FQNNGV. The CDR3 runs 14 residues. With 4 bases removed from V and 0 bases from J, the gap between germline ends came to 9 bases. The CDR3 DNA reads as TGTGCCAGCAGCTCCTCAGGAGCTAACTATGGCTACACCTTC. Its protein is CASSSSGANYGYTF.

In this sample, this clonotype is medium-sized. The V gene is TRBV14, the J gene TRBJ2-2; 8 bases are a match to TRBD1. The germline V gene has CDR1 SGHDN and CDR2 FVKESK. The CDR3 covers 16 residues. After removal of 2 bases from V and 8 bases from J, the junction contained 10 bases not matched to a gene. CDR3 sequence reads: CASSQMDRVLAGELFF. CDR3 nucleotide sequence: TGTGCCAGCAGCCAAATGGACAGGGTTCTAGCTGGGGAGCTGTTTTTT.

This clonotype is termed large. This chain links TRBV29-1 with TRBJ2-7; D ambiguous. The CDR3 extends over 12 amino acids. V was cut by 4 bases and J by 5 bases, with 12 bases left in between. Germline V gene lookup returns CDR1 SQVTM and CDR2 ANQGSEA. This chain's CDR3 is CSVATKVDEQYF. CDR3 coding DNA: TGCAGCGTTGCTACTAAAGTTGACGAGCAGTACTTC.

This clonotype is medium-sized within its sample. Relative to the germline gene, one junction end is altered; a read error may explain this. This chain uses TRBV12-3 or TRBV12-4 with TRBJ2-3; D unclear. CDR3 length equals 15 residues. CDR3 sequence (DNA): TGTGCCAGCAGCTATTTGGGGTTAAGCAGAGATACGCAGTATTTT. Translation gives CASSYLGLSRDTQYF.

This clonotype is labeled as medium-sized. The junction and the germline gene differ at one end; a read error may be behind it. The rearrangement uses TRBV10-1 and TRBJ2-1; 9 nucleotides line up with TRBD1. Germline assignment: CDR1 WNHNN and CDR2 SYGVQD (reference sequence). CDR3 length: 17 amino acids. As DNA, the CDR3 is TGCGCCAGCAGTCAGTCGGGACAGGGTCCTTCCTACAATGAGCAGTTCTTC. It codes for CASSQSGQGPSYNEQFF.

The J gene is TRBJ2-7, the V gene TRBV28; TRBD2 aligns across 8 bases. The V gene end was trimmed by 6 bases and the J gene end by 2 bases; junction bases not matched to a gene: 6. This CDR3 has 14 amino acids. Germline CDR1 and CDR2: MDHEN and SYDVKM. The CDR3 is CASSTGTRTYEQYF. The CDR3 nucleotides read TGTGCCAGCAGCACCGGGACTAGAACCTACGAGCAGTACTTC.

Sample share makes this clonotype medium-sized. The chain carries TRBV7-9 and TRBJ1-2; the D gene is possibly TRBD1 (6 bases). Germline CDR1 reads SEHNR; CDR2 reads FQNEAQ (reference sequence). Trimming took off 6 bases at V and 3 bases at J, with 11 bases between the two ends. This CDR3 is 13 amino acids long. The CDR3 spells CASSTDRYYGYTF. CDR3 bases: TGTGCCAGCAGTACGGACAGATACTATGGCTACACCTTC.

This clonotype is judged medium-sized (0.01 to 0.1%). This rearrangement joins TRBV7-6 to TRBJ1-1, with unresolved D. Germline assignment: CDR1 SGHVS and CDR2 FNYEAQ. V dropped 2 bases and J dropped 6 bases, with 7 bases sitting between them. The CDR3 extends over 12 amino acids. For the CDR3, the DNA is TGTGCCAGCAGCTTACTCGGAGCTGAAGCTTTCTTT. It encodes CASSLLGAEAFF.

The rearrangement links TRBV5-1 to TRBJ2-7; D unresolved. Germline CDR1 and CDR2: SGHRS and YFSETQ. Trimming left V 0 bases short and J 4 bases short, with 14 bases between. This CDR3 region has 15 residues. Here the CDR3 reads CASSLETPTPYEQYF. For the CDR3, the DNA is TGCGCCAGCAGCTTGGAAACCCCAACGCCATACGAGCAGTACTTC.

The V call is TRBV3-1, the J call TRBJ2-7; 9 positions agree with TRBD1. The V gene's germline CDR1 is LGHDT and CDR2 YNNKEL (reference sequence). J gave up 2 bases and V 0 bases, and 5 bases lay outside the gene matches. This CDR3 spans 16 amino acids. The CDR3 DNA follows: TGTGCCAGCAGCCAAGATTCGGGACAGGGCGCCTACGAGCAGTACTTC. Encoded protein: CASSQDSGQGAYEQYF.

This clonotype is large (0.1 to 1%) within its sample. This chain joins TRBV11-3 and TRBJ2-7; 9 bases are a match to TRBD1. Losses at the gene ends were 4 bases for V and 3 bases for J; bases not matched to a gene: 4. There are 14 residues in the CDR3. In germline, CDR1 is SGHNT, CDR2 YENEEA. For the CDR3, the DNA is TGTGCCAGCAGCTACGGACAGGGGAACTACGAGCAGTACTTC. It codes for CASSYGQGNYEQYF.

In its sample, this clonotype was seen a few times. The chain combines TRBV6-2 or TRBV6-3 with TRBJ2-7; 8 bases line up with TRBD2. CDR3 length equals 13 residues. V trimming: 8 bases; J trimming: 1 base; junction bases outside the gene matches: 4. CDR1 and CDR2 (germline): MNHEY, SVGEGT. The CDR3 sequence: CASSGGDSYEQYF. Here the CDR3 DNA reads TGTGCCAGCTCGGGGGGGGATTCCTACGAGCAGTACTTC.

This clonotype is termed medium-sized. The gene calls are TRBV27 and TRBJ2-5; no firm D call. With 2 bases removed from V and 5 bases from J, the gap between germline ends came to 9 bases. Germline CDR1 is MNHEY and CDR2 is SMNVEV (reference sequence). The CDR3 totals 13 residues. The CDR3 nucleotides are TGTGCCAGCAGTTTAGCCTTCCGGGAGACCCAGTACTTC. It encodes CASSLAFRETQYF.

This clonotype is classed as medium-sized. The chain is built from TRBV12-3 or TRBV12-4 and TRBJ2-1, with D uncertain. This CDR3 comprises 12 residues. V lost 7 bases and J lost 9, with 13 bases in between. The CDR3 DNA reads TGTGCCAGCATAGGCGAGTTGAGTGAGCAGTTCTTC. Translation: CASIGELSEQFF.

The V call is TRBV6-5, the J call TRBJ2-7, with 11 bases that match TRBD2. The CDR3 covers 17 residues. In germline, CDR1 is MNHEY, CDR2 SVGAGI. Trimming removed 2 bases from V and 7 bases from J; junction bases left unmatched: 13. This chain's CDR3 is CASSYLSSGGPRGEQYF. The CDR3 nucleotides are TGTGCCAGCAGTTACCTTTCTAGCGGGGGGCCTCGAGGGGAGCAGTACTTC.